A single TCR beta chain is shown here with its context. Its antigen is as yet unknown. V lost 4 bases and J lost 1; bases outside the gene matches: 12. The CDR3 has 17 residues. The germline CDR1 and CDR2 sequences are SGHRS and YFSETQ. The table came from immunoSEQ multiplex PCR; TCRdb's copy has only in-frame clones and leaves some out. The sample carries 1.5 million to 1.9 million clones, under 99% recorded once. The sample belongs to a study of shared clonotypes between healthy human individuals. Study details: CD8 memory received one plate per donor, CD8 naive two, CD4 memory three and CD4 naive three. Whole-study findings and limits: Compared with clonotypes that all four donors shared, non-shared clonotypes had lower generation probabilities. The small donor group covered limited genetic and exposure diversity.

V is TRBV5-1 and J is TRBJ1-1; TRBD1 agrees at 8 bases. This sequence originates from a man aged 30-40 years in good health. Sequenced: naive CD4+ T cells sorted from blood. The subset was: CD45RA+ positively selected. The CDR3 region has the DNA TGCGCCAGCAGCGTACAAGTGTTCAGGGGGCCGAACACTGAAGCTTTCTTT. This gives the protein CASSVQVFRGPNTEAFF.